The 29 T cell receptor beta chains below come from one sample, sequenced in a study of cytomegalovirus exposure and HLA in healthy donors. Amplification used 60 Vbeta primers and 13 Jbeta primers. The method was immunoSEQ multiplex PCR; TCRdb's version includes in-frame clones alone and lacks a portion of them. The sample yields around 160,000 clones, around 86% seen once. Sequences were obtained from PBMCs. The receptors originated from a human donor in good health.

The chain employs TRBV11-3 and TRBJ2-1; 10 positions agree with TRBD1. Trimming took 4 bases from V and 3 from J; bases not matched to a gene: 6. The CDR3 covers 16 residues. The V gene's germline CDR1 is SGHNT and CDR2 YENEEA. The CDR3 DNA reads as TGTGCCAGCAGCTCCCGGGACAGGGGTTACTACAATGAGCAGTTCTTC. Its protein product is CASSSRDRGYYNEQFF.

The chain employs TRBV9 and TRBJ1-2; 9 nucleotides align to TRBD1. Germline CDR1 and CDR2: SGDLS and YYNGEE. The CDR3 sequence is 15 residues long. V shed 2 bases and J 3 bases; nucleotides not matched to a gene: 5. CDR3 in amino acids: CASSVSGTGHYGYTF. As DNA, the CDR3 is TGTGCCAGCAGCGTTTCGGGGACAGGGCACTATGGCTACACCTTC.

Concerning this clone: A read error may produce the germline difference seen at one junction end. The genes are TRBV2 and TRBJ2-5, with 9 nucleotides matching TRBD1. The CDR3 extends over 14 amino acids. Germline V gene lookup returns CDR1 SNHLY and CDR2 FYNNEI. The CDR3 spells CASREGQGLETQYF. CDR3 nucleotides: TGTGCCAGCAGGGAAGGACAGGGGTTGGAGACCCAGTACTTC.

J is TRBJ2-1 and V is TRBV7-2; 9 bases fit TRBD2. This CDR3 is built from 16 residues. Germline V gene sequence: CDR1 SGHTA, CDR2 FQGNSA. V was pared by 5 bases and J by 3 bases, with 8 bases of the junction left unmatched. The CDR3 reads CASSEPSGDIYNEQFF. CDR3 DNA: TGTGCCAGCAGCGAACCTAGCGGGGATATCTACAATGAGCAGTTCTTC.

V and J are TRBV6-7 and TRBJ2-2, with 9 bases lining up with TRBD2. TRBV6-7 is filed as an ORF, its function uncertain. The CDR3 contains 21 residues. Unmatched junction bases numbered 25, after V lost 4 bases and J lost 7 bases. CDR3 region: CASSSLGSGGPSDNRGGELFF. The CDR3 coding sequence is TGTGCCAGCAGTTCCTTGGGCAGCGGGGGGCCCTCGGATAATCGGGGCGGGGAGCTGTTTTTT.

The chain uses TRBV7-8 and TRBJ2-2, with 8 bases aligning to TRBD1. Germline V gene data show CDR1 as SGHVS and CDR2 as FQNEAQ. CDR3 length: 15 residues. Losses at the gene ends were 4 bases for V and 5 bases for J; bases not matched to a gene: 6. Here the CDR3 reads CASSWRQGRTGELFF. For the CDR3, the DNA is TGTGCCAGCAGCTGGAGACAGGGGCGTACCGGGGAGCTGTTTTTT.

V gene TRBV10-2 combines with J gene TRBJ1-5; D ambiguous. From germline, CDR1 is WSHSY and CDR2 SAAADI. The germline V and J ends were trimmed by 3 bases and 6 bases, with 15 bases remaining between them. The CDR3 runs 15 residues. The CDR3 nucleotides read TGCGCCAGCAGTGATTCCGTGGCGCGGGGTCAGCCCCAGCATTTT. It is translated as CASSDSVARGQPQHF.

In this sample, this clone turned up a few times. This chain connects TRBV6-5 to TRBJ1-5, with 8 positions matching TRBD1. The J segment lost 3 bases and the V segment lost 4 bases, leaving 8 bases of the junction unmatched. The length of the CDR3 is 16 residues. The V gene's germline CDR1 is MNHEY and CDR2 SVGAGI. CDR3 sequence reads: CASSSLDRAYNQPQHF. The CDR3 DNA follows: TGTGCCAGCAGTTCCTTGGACAGGGCATACAATCAGCCCCAGCATTTT.

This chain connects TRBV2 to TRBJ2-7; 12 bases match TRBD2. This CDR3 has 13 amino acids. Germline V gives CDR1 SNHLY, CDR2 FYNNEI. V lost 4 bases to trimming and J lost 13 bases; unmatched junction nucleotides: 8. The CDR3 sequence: CASSGTSGGPGYF. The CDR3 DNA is TGTGCCAGCAGTGGTACTAGCGGGGGGCCGGGATACTTC.

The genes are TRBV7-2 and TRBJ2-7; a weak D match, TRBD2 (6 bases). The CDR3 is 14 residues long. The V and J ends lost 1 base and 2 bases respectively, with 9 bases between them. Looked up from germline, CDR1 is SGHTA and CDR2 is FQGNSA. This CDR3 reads CASSLGGKPYEQYF. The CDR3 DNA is TGTGCCAGCAGCTTAGGCGGGAAACCCTACGAGCAGTACTTC. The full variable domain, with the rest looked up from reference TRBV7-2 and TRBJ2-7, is GAGVSQSPSNKVTEKGKDVELRCDPISGHTALYWYRQSLGQGLEFLIYFQGNSAPDKSGLPSDRFSAERTGGSVSTLTIQRTQQEDSAVYLCASSLGGKPYEQYFGPGTRLTVT.

The CDR3: CASSMTGPTEAFF. The CDR3 DNA sequence: TGTGCCAGCTCTATGACAGGTCCCACTGAAGCTTTCTTT. The chain uses TRBV18 and TRBJ1-1; D may be TRBD1 (6 bases). V was cut by 6 bases and J by 4 bases, with 12 bases left in between. This CDR3 is built from 13 residues. Per the germline V gene, CDR1 is KGHSH and CDR2 is LQKENI.

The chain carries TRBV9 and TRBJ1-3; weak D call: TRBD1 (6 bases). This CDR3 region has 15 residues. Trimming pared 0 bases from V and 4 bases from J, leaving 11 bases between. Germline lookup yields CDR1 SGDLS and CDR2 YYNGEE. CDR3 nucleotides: TGTGCCAGCAGCGTAGAAGCGGGGGCCGGAAACACCATATATTTT. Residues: CASSVEAGAGNTIYF.

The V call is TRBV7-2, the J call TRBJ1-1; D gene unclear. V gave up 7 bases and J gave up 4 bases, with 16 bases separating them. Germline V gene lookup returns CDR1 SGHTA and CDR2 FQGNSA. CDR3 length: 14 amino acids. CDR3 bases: TGTGCCAGCAACCCCCGACCGGAGGGCACTGAAGCTTTCTTT. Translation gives CASNPRPEGTEAFF.

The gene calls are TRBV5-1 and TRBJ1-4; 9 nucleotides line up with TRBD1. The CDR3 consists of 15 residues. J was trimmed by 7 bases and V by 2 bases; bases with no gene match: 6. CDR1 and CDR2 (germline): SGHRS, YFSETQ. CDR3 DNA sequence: TGCGCCAGCAGCTTTACAGGGGGCGAGGGTGAAAAACTGTTTTTT. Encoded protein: CASSFTGGEGEKLFF.

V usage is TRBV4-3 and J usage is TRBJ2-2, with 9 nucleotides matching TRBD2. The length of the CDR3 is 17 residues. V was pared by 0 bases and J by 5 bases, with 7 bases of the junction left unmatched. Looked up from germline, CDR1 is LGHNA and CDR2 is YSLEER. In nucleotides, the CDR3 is TGCGCCAGCAGCCAAGAAGATTGGCTAGCGGGGACCGGGGAGCTGTTTTTT. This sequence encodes CASSQEDWLAGTGELFF.

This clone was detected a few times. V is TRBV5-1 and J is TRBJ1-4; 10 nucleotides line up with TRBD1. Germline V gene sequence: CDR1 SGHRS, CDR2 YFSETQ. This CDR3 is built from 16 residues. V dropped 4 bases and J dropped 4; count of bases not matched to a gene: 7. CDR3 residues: CASSPGTGALNEKLFF. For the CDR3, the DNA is TGCGCCAGCAGCCCCGGGACAGGGGCCCTTAATGAAAAACTGTTTTTT.

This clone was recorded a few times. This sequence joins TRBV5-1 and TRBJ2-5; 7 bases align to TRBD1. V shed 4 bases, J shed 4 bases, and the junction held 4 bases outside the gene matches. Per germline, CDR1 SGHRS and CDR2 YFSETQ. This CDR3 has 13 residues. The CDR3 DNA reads TGCGCCAGCAGCCCAGGGGGAAGAGAGACCCAGTACTTC. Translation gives CASSPGGRETQYF.

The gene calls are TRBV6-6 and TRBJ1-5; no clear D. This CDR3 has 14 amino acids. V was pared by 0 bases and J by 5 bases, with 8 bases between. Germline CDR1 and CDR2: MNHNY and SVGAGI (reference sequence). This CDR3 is CASSYSGRDQPQHF. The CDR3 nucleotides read TGTGCCAGCAGTTACTCTGGTCGGGATCAGCCCCAGCATTTT.

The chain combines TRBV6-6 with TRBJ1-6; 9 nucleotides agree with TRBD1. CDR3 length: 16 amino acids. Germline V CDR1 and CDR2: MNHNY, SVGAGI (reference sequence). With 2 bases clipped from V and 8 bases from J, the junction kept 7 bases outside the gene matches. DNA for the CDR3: TGTGCCAGCAGTTACGCCCGGGACAGGGCTGATTCACCCCTCCACTTT. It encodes CASSYARDRADSPLHF.

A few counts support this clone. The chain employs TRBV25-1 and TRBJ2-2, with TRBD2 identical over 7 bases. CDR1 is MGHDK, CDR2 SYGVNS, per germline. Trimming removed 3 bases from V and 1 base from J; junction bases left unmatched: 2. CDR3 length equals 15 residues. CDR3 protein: CASSDGTKNTGELFF. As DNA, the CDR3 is TGTGCCAGCAGTGACGGGACTAAGAACACCGGGGAGCTGTTTTTT.

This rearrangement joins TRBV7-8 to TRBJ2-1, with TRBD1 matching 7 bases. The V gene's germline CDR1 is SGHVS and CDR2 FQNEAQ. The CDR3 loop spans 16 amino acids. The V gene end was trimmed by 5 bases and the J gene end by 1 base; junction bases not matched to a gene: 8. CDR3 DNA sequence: TGTGCCAGCAGCCGGTCCAGACAGGGTTCCTACAATGAGCAGTTCTTC. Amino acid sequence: CASSRSRQGSYNEQFF.

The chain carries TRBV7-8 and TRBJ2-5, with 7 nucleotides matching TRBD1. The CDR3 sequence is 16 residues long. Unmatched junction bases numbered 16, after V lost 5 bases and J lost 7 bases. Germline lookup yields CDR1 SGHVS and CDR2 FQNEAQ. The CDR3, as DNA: TGTGCCAGCAGCAACGAGGGACAGTCAACAACAGGGACCCAGTACTTC. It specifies CASSNEGQSTTGTQYF.

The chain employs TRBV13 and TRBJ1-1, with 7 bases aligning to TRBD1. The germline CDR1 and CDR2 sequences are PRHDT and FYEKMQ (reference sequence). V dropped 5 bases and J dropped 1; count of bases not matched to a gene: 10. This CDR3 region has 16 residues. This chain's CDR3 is CASSPQGTDTNTEAFF. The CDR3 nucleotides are TGTGCCAGCAGCCCGCAGGGGACAGACACGAACACTGAAGCTTTCTTT.

CDR3 sequence: CASSLGQDLPEKLFF. CDR3 in DNA: TGTGCCAGTAGTCTAGGACAAGATCTTCCTGAAAAACTGTTTTTT. The V gene is TRBV19, the J gene TRBJ1-4; TRBD1 is a possible D gene (5 bases). Trimming removed 5 bases at V and 7 bases at J, with 17 bases between. Germline assignment: CDR1 LNHDA and CDR2 SQIVND (reference sequence). The CDR3 totals 15 residues.

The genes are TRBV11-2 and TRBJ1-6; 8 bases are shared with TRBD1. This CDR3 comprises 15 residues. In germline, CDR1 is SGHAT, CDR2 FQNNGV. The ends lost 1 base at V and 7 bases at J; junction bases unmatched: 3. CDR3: CASSLVGQDNSPLHF. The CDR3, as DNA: TGTGCCAGCAGCTTAGTGGGACAGGACAATTCACCCCTCCACTTT.

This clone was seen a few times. The CDR3 protein is CASKDRATFPLHF. The CDR3 DNA reads TGTGCCAGCAAGGACAGAGCGACTTTCCCCCTCCACTTT. This sequence joins TRBV2 and TRBJ1-6, with D tentatively TRBD1 (6 bases). This CDR3 comprises 13 residues. V lost 7 bases and J 13 bases, leaving 17 bases between the germline ends. The germline gives CDR1 SNHLY, CDR2 FYNNEI.

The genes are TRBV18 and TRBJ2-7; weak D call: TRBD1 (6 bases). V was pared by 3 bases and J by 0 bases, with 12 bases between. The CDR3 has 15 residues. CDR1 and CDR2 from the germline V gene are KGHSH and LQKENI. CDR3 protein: CASSPQGPYSYEQYF. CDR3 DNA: TGTGCCAGCTCACCCCAGGGGCCCTACTCCTACGAGCAGTACTTC.

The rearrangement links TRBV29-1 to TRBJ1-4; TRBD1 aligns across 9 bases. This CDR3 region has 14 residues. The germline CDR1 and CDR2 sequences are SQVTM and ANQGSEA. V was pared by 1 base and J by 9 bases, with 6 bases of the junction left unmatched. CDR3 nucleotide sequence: TGCAGCGTTGAAGGACAGGGGGTTGGTAAAAAACTGTTTTTT. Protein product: CSVEGQGVGKKLFF.

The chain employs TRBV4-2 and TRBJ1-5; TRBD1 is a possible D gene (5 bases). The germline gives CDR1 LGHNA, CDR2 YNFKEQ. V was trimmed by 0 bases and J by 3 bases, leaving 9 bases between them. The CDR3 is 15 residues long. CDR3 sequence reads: CASSQDRGNNQPQHF. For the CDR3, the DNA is TGTGCCAGCAGCCAAGATAGGGGCAACAATCAGCCCCAGCATTTT.